The 28 T cell receptor beta chains below come from one sample, sequenced in a study of blood T cell repertoires in COVID-19. Clones were sequenced by immunoSEQ multiplex PCR, and TCRdb holds only the in-frame ones, with some missing. The table shows 650,000 to 800,000 clones, with just under 90% occurring only once. Sample: peripheral blood. These receptors were obtained from a woman younger than 30 with acute or convalescent COVID-19.

CDR3 residues: CASSPSTANTEAFF. In nucleotides, the CDR3 is TGTGCCAGCTCACCAAGTACAGCAAACACTGAAGCTTTCTTT. This chain links TRBV18 with TRBJ1-1, with D hard to call. The CDR3 length is 14 residues. Germline loops: CDR1 KGHSH, CDR2 LQKENI. Deletions cut 2 bases from V and 2 bases from J, with 9 bases between.

The chain links TRBV19 to TRBJ1-2, with D possibly matching TRBD1 (6 bases). The CDR3 is 13 amino acids. The germline gives CDR1 LNHDA, CDR2 SQIVND (reference sequence). V lost 8 bases to trimming and J lost 1 base, with 11 bases between them. CDR3 sequence (DNA): TGTGCCAGTTCGCTGGACAGTAACTATGGCTACACCTTC. It encodes CASSLDSNYGYTF.

The CDR3 sequence is CASNLHEASYGETQYF. CDR3 nucleotides: TGTGCCAGCAATCTACACGAAGCTAGTTACGGGGAGACCCAGTACTTC. J is TRBJ2-5 and V is TRBV2, with D unresolved. This CDR3 spans 16 amino acids. V shed 7 bases and J shed 5 bases, with 23 bases lying between them. CDR1 is SNHLY, CDR2 FYNNEI, per germline.

The V and J genes are TRBV19 and TRBJ1-1; 7 positions agree with TRBD1. The CDR3 has 14 residues. Germline-derived CDR1 and CDR2 are LNHDA and SQIVND (reference sequence). With V trimmed by 5 bases and J by 2 bases, 5 bases remained unmatched. DNA for the CDR3: TGTGCCAGTAGTCCTTACAGGGGAAACACTGAAGCTTTCTTT. Encoded protein: CASSPYRGNTEAFF.

The chain carries TRBV4-1 and TRBJ1-1; D might be TRBD1 (5 bases). V was pared by 1 base and J by 5 bases, with 14 bases between. The germline CDR1 and CDR2 sequences are MGHRA and YSYEKL. This CDR3 has 15 residues. Written as DNA, the CDR3 is TGCGCCAGCAGCCAAGCACAGGAAGGTCGGACTGAAGCTTTCTTT. This gives the protein CASSQAQEGRTEAFF.

The chain recombines TRBV7-2 with TRBJ2-3; 8 nucleotides line up with TRBD2. Germline V gene sequence: CDR1 SGHTA, CDR2 FQGNSA. With 0 bases clipped from V and 1 base from J, the junction kept 6 bases outside the gene matches. The CDR3 spans 17 residues. The CDR3 DNA reads TGTGCCAGCAGCTTAGCGGGGGCGGGGGGCCGCACAGATACGCAGTATTTT. Its protein is CASSLAGAGGRTDTQYF.

J is TRBJ2-7 and V is TRBV7-9, with D possibly TRBD2 on 5 matching bases. Trimming removed 0 bases from V and 5 bases from J, with 11 bases in between. CDR1 and CDR2 (germline): SEHNR, FQNEAQ (reference sequence). The CDR3 contains 14 residues. The CDR3 bases are TGTGCCAGCAGCTTAGCAGCGGCGGGCGACGAGCAGTACTTC. This gives the protein CASSLAAAGDEQYF.

The chain combines TRBV4-1 with TRBJ1-5; D gene uncertain. CDR1 MGHRA and CDR2 YSYEKL come from the germline V gene. The CDR3 spans 17 residues. Trimming took 2 bases from V and 0 from J, leaving 14 bases between them. DNA of the CDR3: TGCGCCAGCAGCCAAAGTAACATTCCTCATAGCAATCAGCCCCAGCATTTT. Residues: CASSQSNIPHSNQPQHF.

The chain carries TRBV5-6 and TRBJ1-2; tentative D call: TRBD1 (6 bases). Trimming shortened V by 3 bases and J by 6 bases, and 30 bases separated the two germline ends. Germline assignment: CDR1 SGHDT and CDR2 YYEEEE. The CDR3 totals 19 residues. CDR3 nucleotides: TGTGCCAGCAGCTATGCTGTCCCGGACAGCTATTCCACCTTCGATGGCTACACCTTC. This sequence encodes CASSYAVPDSYSTFDGYTF.

The V and J genes are TRBV9 and TRBJ2-3; 7 nucleotides match TRBD2. Trimming removed 3 bases from V and 6 bases from J; junction bases left unmatched: 16. CDR3 length: 17 residues. Germline V gives CDR1 SGDLS, CDR2 YYNGEE. The CDR3 bases are TGTGCCAGCAGCGAGTCCCTCAGCGGGGTGGGGGAGGATACGCAGTATTTT. It encodes CASSESLSGVGEDTQYF.

The rearrangement joins TRBV5-1 to TRBJ1-2; 7 nucleotides agree with TRBD1. J lost 3 bases, V lost 0 bases, and 2 bases had no gene match. This CDR3 has 14 amino acids. CDR1 and CDR2 (germline): SGHRS, YFSETQ. The DNA for the CDR3 is TGCGCCAGCAGCTTGGAAGGGGGCTACTATGGCTACACCTTC. The encoded protein is CASSLEGGYYGYTF.

The chain has TRBV9 and TRBJ1-4, with D unresolved. The V end was cut by 1 base, the J end by 10 bases, with 11 bases between. Per the germline V gene, CDR1 is SGDLS and CDR2 is YYNGEE. The CDR3 is 13 residues long. This CDR3 reads CASSVRELGKLFF. The CDR3 region has the DNA TGTGCCAGCAGCGTACGGGAGTTGGGAAAACTGTTTTTT.

V usage is TRBV7-3 and J usage is TRBJ2-7; TRBD2 matches 9 bases. With 3 bases clipped from V and 4 bases from J, the junction kept 7 bases outside the gene matches. CDR1 and CDR2 (germline): SGHTA, FQGTGA. This CDR3 has 15 amino acids. Here the CDR3 DNA reads TGTGCCAGCAGCTTCTTAGCGGGGGTCGGGTACGAGCAGTACTTC. Its translation: CASSFLAGVGYEQYF.

This sequence joins TRBV7-9 and TRBJ2-5; D not certain. This CDR3 is built from 14 residues. Trimming removed 5 bases at V and 3 bases at J, with 13 bases between. Germline lookup yields CDR1 SEHNR and CDR2 FQNEAQ (reference sequence). CDR3 DNA: TGTGCCAGCAGCCGCGGTACCAAAGAAGAGACCCAGTACTTC. Amino acid sequence: CASSRGTKEETQYF.

The CDR3 coding sequence is TGTGCCAGCAGTTTATGGAAACTTGGAGGGGCTAACTATGGCTACACCTTC. It specifies CASSLWKLGGANYGYTF. This chain joins TRBV28 and TRBJ1-2; possible D gene TRBD1, 5 bases. The CDR3 covers 17 residues. Trimming removed 0 bases from V and 0 bases from J, with 14 bases in between. Germline CDR1 and CDR2: MDHEN and SYDVKM.

V and J are TRBV19 and TRBJ1-2; D may be TRBD1 (5 bases). The V gene's germline CDR1 is LNHDA and CDR2 SQIVND (reference sequence). The V end was cut by 6 bases, the J end by 2 bases, with 25 bases between. CDR3 length: 18 residues. CDR3 coding DNA: TGTGCCAGTAGCGTCCGACAGCTTACATATTCCGACAACTATGGCTACACCTTC. Residues: CASSVRQLTYSDNYGYTF.

The rearrangement links TRBV30 to TRBJ1-1; D is undetermined. CDR3 length: 15 residues. Germline CDR1 GTSNPN, CDR2 SVGIG (reference sequence). Trimming cost V 0 bases and J 5 bases, with 16 bases left between them. DNA of the CDR3: TGTGCCTGGAGTGTAATATCCCGGGGATGGACTGAAGCTTTCTTT. Its translation is CAWSVISRGWTEAFF. Drawing the rest from reference TRBV30 and TRBJ1-1, the complete variable domain is SQTIHQWPATLVQPVGSPLSLECTVEGTSNPNLYWYRQAAGRGLQLLFYSVGIGQISSEVPQNLSASRPQDRQFILSSKKLLLSDSGFYLCAWSVISRGWTEAFFGQGTRLTVV.

Details on this clone: The final CDR3 position lacks the conserved phenylalanine or tryptophan, pointing to a likely read error. The DNA is omitted, as the CDR3 cannot be located on it reliably, and the CDR3 follows TCRdb's listing. The chain is built from TRBV11-2 and TRBJ2-7; TRBD2, as called in the table, went unchecked against the DNA. In germline, CDR1 is SGHAT, CDR2 FQNNGV. Ends included, the CDR3 has 11 residues. This CDR3 reads CASSWLARGGE.

This clone was counted a single time. The J gene is TRBJ2-1, the V gene TRBV24-1; 7 nucleotides match TRBD1. The CDR3 extends over 14 amino acids. J was trimmed by 5 bases and V by 8 bases; bases with no gene match: 8. Germline assignment: CDR1 KGHDR and CDR2 SFDVKD. CDR3 bases: TGTGCCACCATCGGGGACAGTGGGGACAATGAGCAGTTCTTC. This sequence encodes CATIGDSGDNEQFF.

The rearrangement links TRBV7-2 to TRBJ2-4; 7 bases map to TRBD1. Germline CDR1 SGHTA, CDR2 FQGNSA. The CDR3 covers 14 residues. V lost 6 bases, J lost 4 bases, and 6 bases stayed unmatched. CDR3 bases: TGTGCCAGCAGTCGTCCGGGACAGAAAAACATTCAGTACTTC. It translates to CASSRPGQKNIQYF. The full variable domain, completed using reference TRBV7-2 and TRBJ2-4, is GAGVSQSPSNKVTEKGKDVELRCDPISGHTALYWYRQSLGQGLEFLIYFQGNSAPDKSGLPSDRFSAERTGGSVSTLTIQRTQQEDSAVYLCASSRPGQKNIQYFGAGTRLSVL.

V usage is TRBV24-1 and J usage is TRBJ1-2, with 10 bases that match TRBD1. Unmatched junction bases numbered 8, after V lost 4 bases and J lost 7 bases. From germline, CDR1 is KGHDR and CDR2 SFDVKD. The CDR3 has 15 amino acids. The CDR3 DNA is TGTGCCACCAGTGAACCGGGACAGGGGCTTATTGGCTACACCTTC. The encoded protein is CATSEPGQGLIGYTF.

The rearrangement links TRBV24-1 to TRBJ2-7, with 7 bases identical to TRBD1. Trimming took 3 bases from V and 2 from J; bases not matched to a gene: 3. This CDR3 has 14 amino acids. CDR1 is KGHDR and CDR2 is SFDVKD in the germline V gene. The CDR3 bases are TGTGCCACCAGTGATACCGACAGGGCCTACGAGCAGTACTTC. Its translation is CATSDTDRAYEQYF.

This clone showed up just once. This chain links TRBV9 with TRBJ2-1; perhaps TRBD1 as D (5 bases). The CDR3 sequence is 12 residues long. V was trimmed by 3 bases and J by 9 bases, leaving 10 bases between them. CDR1 and CDR2 from the germline V gene are SGDLS and YYNGEE. The CDR3 nucleotides are TGTGCCAGCAGCGCTCAGGGTAGTGAGCAGTTCTTC. This sequence encodes CASSAQGSEQFF.

The chain carries TRBV5-4 and TRBJ1-2; D might be TRBD1 (5 bases). The CDR3 consists of 12 residues. Trimming pared 4 bases from V and 2 bases from J, leaving 6 bases between. The germline gives CDR1 SGHNT, CDR2 YYREEE (reference sequence). The CDR3 region is CASSKGNYGYTF. The CDR3, as DNA: TGTGCCAGCAGCAAGGGGAACTATGGCTACACCTTC.

This sequence joins TRBV9 and TRBJ1-2; TRBD1 is a possible D gene (6 bases). The germline V gene encodes CDR1 SGDLS and CDR2 YYNGEE. Trimming cost V 3 bases and J 8 bases, with 11 bases left between them. This CDR3 comprises 12 residues. The CDR3 DNA reads TGTGCCAGCAGCGCAACACAGGGAGGCTACACCTTC. Protein product: CASSATQGGYTF.

The sample holds one count of this clone. This chain connects TRBV6-1 to TRBJ1-5; D is uncertain. Germline-derived CDR1 and CDR2 are MNHNS and SASEGT. This CDR3 spans 14 amino acids. Between the trimmed V and J ends, which lost 0 bases and 5 bases, there was a span of 8 bases. The CDR3: CASSEAPRHQPQHF. CDR3 bases: TGTGCCAGCAGTGAAGCTCCCAGGCATCAGCCCCAGCATTTT.

The rearrangement uses TRBV6-5 and TRBJ1-6; TRBD1 agrees at 11 bases. CDR1 and CDR2 from the germline V gene are MNHEY and SVGAGI. V lost 3 bases, J lost 7 bases, and 5 bases stayed unmatched. The CDR3 has 16 residues. DNA of the CDR3: TGTGCCAGCAGTTATTCCGGGACAGGGGGGAATTCACCCCTCCACTTT. This sequence encodes CASSYSGTGGNSPLHF.

This chain joins TRBV5-1 and TRBJ2-3, with 10 nucleotides matching TRBD2. Germline values: CDR1 SGHRS, CDR2 YFSETQ. V shed 0 bases, J shed 0 bases, and the junction held 4 bases outside the gene matches. The CDR3 extends over 17 amino acids. The DNA for the CDR3 is TGCGCCAGCAGCTTGGACCTAGCGGGGGCTAGCACAGATACGCAGTATTTT. It codes for CASSLDLAGASTDTQYF.